A single sample gave rise to the 22 T cell receptor beta chains below, sequenced in a study of regulatory T cells in long-lasting Graves disease. Documented time point: persistent/refractory GD, antithyroid drugs over 5 years with positive TRAb. PBMC RNA was the source of the TCR library. Arm-PCR of CDR3 regions and iRepertoire HTBI primers were used to build TCR beta libraries. TCRdb reprocessed the multiplex PCR reads with MiXCR, giving one entry per CDR3 protein. The sample has about 430,000 distinct CDR3 sequences; 20% to 25% are singletons. Sequencing was performed on peripheral blood mononuclear cells (PBMCs), taken when the disease was refractory, from a patient treated with antithyroid drugs. The receptors come from a female donor with Graves disease.

This sequence joins TRBV20-1 and TRBJ1-2; TRBD1 matches 12 bases. Germline lookup yields CDR1 DFQATT and CDR2 SNEGSKA (reference sequence). This CDR3 contains 14 residues. The ends lost 6 bases at V and 4 bases at J; junction bases unmatched: 6. The CDR3 loop reads CSAPGTGGRYGYTF. DNA for the CDR3: TGCAGTGCGCCCGGGACAGGGGGCCGCTATGGCTACACCTTC.

As for this clonotype: A read error is possible here, since a much larger clone lies one base away. The chain recombines TRBV7-9 with TRBJ2-7; D might be TRBD2 (5 bases). The length of the CDR3 is 13 residues. V dropped 6 bases and J dropped 6 bases, with 15 bases sitting between them. Germline CDR1 SEHNR, CDR2 FQNEAQ (reference sequence). The CDR3 coding sequence is TGTGCCAGCAGTTCCGCGGGCCTCTTCGAGCAGTACTTC. The encoded protein is CASSSAGLFEQYF.

This clonotype was recorded many times. The V call is TRBV12-3 or TRBV12-4, the J call TRBJ2-7; D perhaps matches TRBD2 (9 bases). Trimming left V 3 bases short and J 5 bases short, with 23 bases between. The CDR3 contains 17 residues. The CDR3 coding sequence is TGTGCCAGCAGTTTGTTCAGGGGGCGGGAGCGGGAGGACGAGCAGTACTTC. It encodes CASSLFRGREREDEQYF.

This sequence joins TRBV28 and TRBJ2-5, with 10 bases matching TRBD1. With V trimmed by 4 bases and J by 5 bases, 7 bases remained unmatched. Germline CDR1 and CDR2: MDHEN and SYDVKM. This CDR3 is built from 15 residues. The CDR3: CASSYIGTGEETQYF. The DNA for the CDR3 is TGTGCCAGCAGTTACATCGGGACAGGGGAGGAGACCCAGTACTTC.

This clonotype was picked up a small number of times. The V call is TRBV5-6, the J call TRBJ2-5; 12 nucleotides line up with TRBD1. The CDR3 consists of 18 residues. Germline-derived CDR1 and CDR2 are SGHDT and YYEEEE. The trim removed 1 base at V and 5 bases at J, leaving 12 bases unmatched. CDR3 sequence reads: CASSLFGTGGVSAETQYF. The CDR3 coding sequence is TGTGCCAGCAGCTTGTTTGGGACAGGGGGCGTTTCGGCGGAGACCCAGTACTTC. The full variable domain, rest sourced from reference TRBV5-6 and TRBJ2-5, is DAGVTQSPTHLIKTRGQQVTLRCSPKSGHDTVSWYQQALGQGPQFIFQYYEEEERQRGNFPDRFSGHQFPNYSSELNVNALLLGDSALYLCASSLFGTGGVSAETQYFGPGTRLLVL.

In its sample, this clonotype was seen many times. This rearrangement joins TRBV28 to TRBJ1-2, with D possibly TRBD1 on 5 matching bases. This CDR3 contains 11 residues. Per germline, CDR1 MDHEN and CDR2 SYDVKM. The germline V and J ends were trimmed by 8 bases and 8 bases, with 12 bases remaining between them. DNA for the CDR3: TGTGCCAGCGAGGGGCGATTCGGCTACACCTTC. This encodes CASEGRFGYTF.

This clonotype has more than one count but fewer than ten. The chain carries TRBV4-1 and TRBJ2-2; perhaps D is TRBD1 or TRBD2 (5 bases each). Trimming removed 1 base at V and 5 bases at J, with 8 bases between. Germline V gene sequence: CDR1 MGHRA, CDR2 YSYEKL. The CDR3 has 14 amino acids. The CDR3 here is CASSQVGVTGELFF. DNA of the CDR3: TGCGCCAGCAGCCAAGTGGGGGTTACCGGGGAGCTGTTTTTT.

V gene TRBV19 combines with J gene TRBJ1-2; D gene uncertain. In germline, CDR1 is LNHDA, CDR2 SQIVND (reference sequence). Trimming pared 6 bases from V and 4 bases from J, leaving 15 bases between. The CDR3 has 14 residues. CDR3 region: CASSPAALVYGYTF. The DNA of the CDR3 is TGTGCCAGTAGCCCCGCAGCGCTGGTCTATGGCTACACCTTC.

The chain uses TRBV15 and TRBJ2-7, with unresolved D. Germline V gives CDR1 LNHNV, CDR2 YYDKDF (reference sequence). V shed 0 bases and J shed 1 base, with 4 bases lying between them. The CDR3 extends over 13 amino acids. This CDR3 is CATSREESYEQYF. In nucleotides, the CDR3 is TGTGCCACCAGCAGAGAAGAGTCCTACGAGCAGTACTTC.

This chain joins TRBV6-2 or TRBV6-3 and TRBJ1-1, with no clear D. The CDR3 covers 13 residues. Germline CDR1 and CDR2: MNHEY and SVGEGT. V was clipped by 8 bases and J by 5 bases, with 15 bases between them. The CDR3 here is CASDLTIPTEAFF. The CDR3 DNA reads as TGTGCCAGCGACCTGACAATCCCGACTGAAGCTTTCTTT.

Many counts were recorded for this clonotype. V usage is TRBV12-3 or TRBV12-4 and J usage is TRBJ2-7, with TRBD2 matching over 11 bases. CDR3 size: 16 residues. V lost 5 bases, J lost 5 bases, and 11 bases stayed unmatched. DNA of the CDR3: TGTGCCAGCAGTAGAACCGGGACTAGCGGAAAAAACGAGCAGTACTTC. Translated, it gives CASSRTGTSGKNEQYF.

This clonotype was counted at least ten times. The chain is built from TRBV28 and TRBJ2-5; tentatively, D is TRBD1 or TRBD2 (5 bases each). The germline CDR1 and CDR2 sequences are MDHEN and SYDVKM. The V and J ends lost 2 bases and 1 base respectively, with 8 bases between them. The CDR3 loop spans 14 amino acids. The CDR3 region has the DNA TGTGCCAGCAGTTTACGGGGCGTCCAAGAGACCCAGTACTTC. Residues: CASSLRGVQETQYF.

This clonotype has at least ten counts. The chain combines TRBV6-1 with TRBJ2-7; D not certain. Deletions cut 0 bases from V and 7 bases from J, with 4 bases between. Germline V gene sequence: CDR1 MNHNS, CDR2 SASEGT. The CDR3 is 11 residues long. CDR3 nucleotide sequence: TGTGCCAGCAGTGAAGCACTAGAGCAGTACTTC. Its translation: CASSEALEQYF.

Concerning this clonotype: This may stem from a read error, because a much larger clone lies one nucleotide away. V gene TRBV6-1 combines with J gene TRBJ1-1, with D uncertain. The V gene's germline CDR1 is MNHNS and CDR2 SASEGT. This CDR3 region has 13 residues. CDR3 in amino acids: CTSSEGLKGEAFF. In DNA, the CDR3 is TGTACCAGCAGTGAAGGGTTAAAGGGTGAAGCTTTCTTT.

Written as DNA, the CDR3 is TGTGCCAGCAGCGTTAGTTTGGGACATCAGGAGACCCAGTACTTC. Translating gives CASSVSLGHQETQYF. The chain uses TRBV9 and TRBJ2-5; perhaps TRBD1 as D (6 bases). The ends were cut back, 2 bases at V and 5 bases at J, with 16 bases in the middle. CDR1 and CDR2 from the germline V gene are SGDLS and YYNGEE. The CDR3 has 15 residues.

The chain employs TRBV13 and TRBJ2-7; D gene unclear. Per the germline V gene, CDR1 is PRHDT and CDR2 is FYEKMQ (reference sequence). Trimming cost V 0 bases and J 6 bases, with 18 bases left between them. The length of the CDR3 is 16 residues. The CDR3 nucleotides read TGTGCCAGCAGCTTAGGCAGAGAGACGGTCCGTCTCGAGCAGTACTTC. It encodes CASSLGRETVRLEQYF.

V and J are TRBV13 and TRBJ1-1; D gene ambiguous. V dropped 0 bases and J dropped 4 bases, with 9 bases sitting between them. Looked up from germline, CDR1 is PRHDT and CDR2 is FYEKMQ (reference sequence). CDR3 length: 14 amino acids. Written as DNA, the CDR3 is TGTGCCAGCAGCTTAGGTTGGGGAGGCACTGAAGCTTTCTTT. It encodes CASSLGWGGTEAFF.

The CDR3 sequence: CASNPGTSGTDTQYF. The CDR3 DNA sequence: TGCGCCAGCAACCCGGGGACTAGCGGGACAGATACGCAGTATTTT. The rearrangement joins TRBV10-1 to TRBJ2-3, with 12 bases that match TRBD2. J gave up 3 bases and V 7 bases, and 5 bases lay outside the gene matches. The CDR3 loop spans 15 amino acids. Per germline, CDR1 WNHNN and CDR2 SYGVQD (reference sequence).

The V call is TRBV30, the J call TRBJ2-7; possibly TRBD1 for D (5 bases). Germline-derived CDR1 and CDR2 are GTSNPN and SVGIG (reference sequence). This CDR3 has 12 residues. V was shortened by 3 bases and J by 4 bases, with 10 bases between the two germline ends. This chain's CDR3 is CAWSRKGYEQYF. The CDR3 DNA is TGTGCCTGGAGCCGAAAGGGGTACGAGCAGTACTTC.

V gene TRBV7-9 combines with J gene TRBJ2-1, with no clear D. This CDR3 has 13 amino acids. CDR1 and CDR2 from the germline V gene are SEHNR and FQNEAQ (reference sequence). Trimming removed 1 base from V and 6 bases from J, with 7 bases in between. DNA for the CDR3: TGTGCCAGCAGCTTAGGCACTACCAATGAGCAGTTCTTC. It translates to CASSLGTTNEQFF.

This clonotype was seen a few times. This chain links TRBV28 with TRBJ1-1; 10 positions agree with TRBD1. J lost 4 bases, V lost 7 bases, and 12 bases had no gene match. This CDR3 is 16 amino acids long. CDR1 MDHEN and CDR2 SYDVKM come from the germline V gene. In DNA form, the CDR3 reads TGTGCCAGCAATCGAGGCCTTGGGACAGGGGCCACTGAAGCTTTCTTT. Translated: CASNRGLGTGATEAFF.

The V gene is TRBV9, the J gene TRBJ1-2; possibly TRBD1 for D (5 bases). Trimming pared 3 bases from V and 8 bases from J, leaving 23 bases between. The CDR3 is 16 residues long. Germline V gene lookup returns CDR1 SGDLS and CDR2 YYNGEE. Here the CDR3 DNA reads TGTGCCAGCAGCGAGGCGTCGGGGCCCGCATTTGGGGGCTACACCTTC. Protein: CASSEASGPAFGGYTF.